A single sample is the source of the 27 T cell receptor beta chains below, sequenced in a study of blood T cell repertoires in COVID-19. Repertoires were generated with immunoSEQ multiplex PCR, while TCRdb's copy carries only in-frame clones and drops some. In the table there are about 67,000 clones, around 85% of which are singletons. The sample taken for sequencing was peripheral blood. Receptor source: a man between 50 and 59 years old with active COVID-19.

The chain combines TRBV5-6 with TRBJ2-2, with D tentatively TRBD2 (6 bases). The CDR3 is 14 amino acids. Germline CDR1 reads SGHDT; CDR2 reads YYEEEE. Deletions cut 4 bases from V and 6 bases from J, with 13 bases between. The CDR3 sequence: CASSGRRRPGELFF. Here the CDR3 DNA reads TGTGCCAGCAGCGGGAGGCGTCGGCCCGGGGAGCTGTTTTTT.

This chain connects TRBV11-3 to TRBJ2-1; 12 nucleotides agree with TRBD2. Per the germline V gene, CDR1 is SGHNT and CDR2 is YENEEA. After removal of 5 bases from V and 9 bases from J, the junction contained 11 bases not matched to a gene. The CDR3 length is 16 residues. The CDR3 DNA reads TGTGCCAGCAGCCTCCCCAGACTAGCGGGGGTCGGTGAGCAGTTCTTC. Residues: CASSLPRLAGVGEQFF.

Concerning this clone itself: At one boundary the junction diverges from the germline segment, which might be a read error. The chain is built from TRBV5-8 and TRBJ2-1, with TRBD2 matching over 12 bases. Per germline, CDR1 SGHTS and CDR2 YDEGEE. The CDR3 is made up of 17 amino acids. The CDR3 spells CAGSQPTTSGSVNEQFF. The DNA for the CDR3 is TGTGCCGGCAGCCAACCTACGACTAGCGGGAGTGTCAATGAGCAGTTCTTC.

About this clone: The junction departs from the called germline gene at one end, perhaps through a read error. The rearrangement uses TRBV5-6 and TRBJ1-5; D unclear. There are 15 residues in the CDR3. Germline CDR1 is SGHDT and CDR2 is YYEEEE. Here the CDR3 DNA reads TGTGCCAGCAGCTTTTCTGCCCGTAGCAATCAACCCCAGCATTTT. Residues: CASSFSARSNQPQHF.

V is TRBV19 and J is TRBJ2-5, with D perhaps TRBD2 (5 bases). Germline-derived CDR1 and CDR2 are LNHDA and SQIVND (reference sequence). CDR3 size: 16 residues. V was trimmed by 5 bases and J by 5 bases, leaving 21 bases between them. CDR3 in amino acids: CASSPPSGGLEETQYF. CDR3 bases: TGTGCCAGTAGTCCTCCGTCAGGCGGGTTGGAGGAGACCCAGTACTTC.

The chain employs TRBV7-9 and TRBJ2-7; 8 nucleotides line up with TRBD2. The CDR3 has 15 residues. CDR1 and CDR2 from the germline V gene are SEHNR and FQNEAQ (reference sequence). J was trimmed by 4 bases and V by 3 bases; bases with no gene match: 8. The CDR3 DNA sequence: TGTGCCAGCAGCTTTTGGGGTCTAGCGGGTTACGAGCAGTACTTC. This codes for CASSFWGLAGYEQYF.

The rearrangement links TRBV29-1 to TRBJ1-2; D remains unclear. The germline CDR1 and CDR2 sequences are SQVTM and ANQGSEA. V gave up 0 bases and J gave up 4 bases, with 15 bases separating them. CDR3 length: 15 residues. CDR3 sequence reads: CSVEDLAGIGYGYTF. The CDR3 bases are TGCAGCGTTGAAGATCTGGCGGGAATCGGCTATGGCTACACCTTC.

The chain uses TRBV5-1 and TRBJ2-3; 11 bases match TRBD2. The CDR3 spans 14 residues. V gave up 1 base and J gave up 5 bases; unmatched junction bases: 0. Per germline, CDR1 SGHRS and CDR2 YFSETQ. The CDR3, as DNA: TGCGCCAGCAGCTTGACTAGCGGGAGAGATACGCAGTATTTT. As protein: CASSLTSGRDTQYF.

This chain connects TRBV11-2 to TRBJ2-5, with a possible D match to TRBD1 (6 bases). V lost 5 bases, J lost 5 bases, and 18 bases lay in between. The CDR3 extends over 15 amino acids. Germline values: CDR1 SGHAT, CDR2 FQNNGV. The CDR3 coding sequence is TGTGCCAGCAGCCGGACAGCCTCACCGGGGGAGACCCAGTACTTC. As protein: CASSRTASPGETQYF.

V usage is TRBV10-3 and J usage is TRBJ1-2; tentatively, D is TRBD1 (6 bases). The germline CDR1 and CDR2 sequences are ENHRY and SYGVKD. Trimming stripped 8 bases from V and 8 bases from J, with 12 bases between. The length of the CDR3 is 11 residues. The CDR3 sequence is CAIGGQHGYTF. CDR3 nucleotides: TGTGCCATCGGCGGACAGCACGGCTACACCTTC.

The genes are TRBV24-1 and TRBJ2-5; TRBD1 aligns across 7 bases. This CDR3 is built from 13 residues. In germline, CDR1 is KGHDR, CDR2 SFDVKD. After removal of 4 bases from V and 5 bases from J, the junction contained 3 bases not matched to a gene. The CDR3 spells CATSETGKETQYF. CDR3 nucleotides: TGTGCCACCAGTGAGACAGGGAAGGAGACCCAGTACTTC.

V gene TRBV18 combines with J gene TRBJ2-5; D remains ambiguous. CDR3 length: 13 residues. The germline V gene encodes CDR1 KGHSH and CDR2 LQKENI. The V and J ends lost 3 bases and 9 bases respectively, with 14 bases between them. CDR3 bases: TGTGCCAGCTCACCTGCGGCAGACGTTTCCCAGTACTTC. This translates into CASSPAADVSQYF. The entire variable domain, with the rest obtained from reference TRBV18 and TRBJ2-5, is as follows: NAGVMQNPRHLVRRRGQEARLRCSPMKGHSHVYWYRQLPEEGLKFMVYLQKENIIDESGMPKERFSAEFPKEGPSILRIQQVVRGDSAAYFCASSPAADVSQYFGPGTRLLVL.

The sample holds one count of this clone. The V call is TRBV18, the J call TRBJ2-7, with 7 bases that match TRBD1. Germline V gene sequence: CDR1 KGHSH, CDR2 LQKENI. J gave up 6 bases and V 4 bases, and 12 bases lay outside the gene matches. The length of the CDR3 is 15 residues. The CDR3 is CASSRTGAPESEQYF. Written as DNA, the CDR3 is TGTGCCAGCTCACGCACAGGGGCCCCGGAAAGCGAGCAGTACTTC.

This sequence joins TRBV19 and TRBJ2-3, with 8 bases fitting TRBD2. V was pared by 7 bases and J by 4 bases, with 13 bases of the junction left unmatched. The CDR3 totals 16 residues. CDR1 is LNHDA and CDR2 is SQIVND in the germline V gene (reference sequence). CDR3 DNA sequence: TGTGCCAGTAAGGAGACGGTAGCGGGGCCCCCAGATACGCAGTATTTT. It specifies CASKETVAGPPDTQYF. The full variable domain, in which reference TRBV19 and TRBJ2-3 provide the parts outside the CDR3, is DGGITQSPKYLFRKEGQNVTLSCEQNLNHDAMYWYRQDPGQGLRLIYYSQIVNDFQKGDIAEGYSVSREKKESFPLTVTSAQKNPTAFYLCASKETVAGPPDTQYFGPGTRLTVL.

The CDR3 sequence is CASSLMRAGELFF. In DNA, the CDR3 is TGTGCCAGCAGCTTAATGCGTGCCGGGGAGCTGTTTTTT. The V and J genes are TRBV7-9 and TRBJ2-2; D call uncertain. There are 13 residues in the CDR3. V gave up 2 bases and J gave up 6 bases, with 7 bases separating them. CDR1 and CDR2 from the germline V gene are SEHNR and FQNEAQ (reference sequence).

This chain joins TRBV6-2 or TRBV6-3 and TRBJ2-7; no clear D. The germline V and J ends were trimmed by 7 bases and 4 bases, with 14 bases remaining between them. CDR1 is MNHEY and CDR2 is SVGEGT in the germline V gene. The CDR3 contains 13 residues. The CDR3 nucleotides read TGTGCCAGCACCCCGTTGGGCGTTTACGAGCAGTACTTC. Protein: CASTPLGVYEQYF.

V is TRBV18 and J is TRBJ2-5; D is uncertain. This CDR3 contains 13 residues. V was cut by 2 bases and J by 1 base, with 5 bases left in between. Germline V lookup: CDR1 KGHSH, CDR2 LQKENI. The DNA of the CDR3 is TGTGCCAGCTCACCAGCTAGCCAAGAGACCCAGTACTTC. Its translation: CASSPASQETQYF.

The J gene is TRBJ2-7, the V gene TRBV6-2 or TRBV6-3; D is uncertain. CDR1 and CDR2 (germline): MNHEY, SVGEGT. The CDR3 spans 11 residues. V was pared by 5 bases and J by 7 bases, with 9 bases between. The CDR3 reads CASSMSQEQYF. CDR3 coding DNA: TGTGCCAGCAGTATGAGCCAAGAGCAGTACTTC.

Of note for this clone: The same CDR3 arises from other DNA sequences in this sample as well. This chain connects TRBV19 to TRBJ2-7; TRBD2 is a possible D gene (5 bases). The CDR3 covers 14 residues. Trimming took off 5 bases at V and 2 bases at J, with 13 bases between the two ends. Germline lookup yields CDR1 LNHDA and CDR2 SQIVND (reference sequence). CDR3 region: CASSPGLGTYEQYF. CDR3 bases: TGTGCCAGTAGTCCAGGACTGGGAACCTACGAGCAGTACTTC.

The chain uses TRBV4-1 and TRBJ2-5, with 8 bases aligning to TRBD1. The germline CDR1 and CDR2 sequences are MGHRA and YSYEKL. The CDR3 totals 16 residues. Germline trimming cut 1 base from V and 4 bases from J; bases unmatched to any gene: 8. CDR3 nucleotides: TGCGCCAGCAGCCAAGTCACAGGGGGGCTTGGAGAGACCCAGTACTTC. This gives the protein CASSQVTGGLGETQYF.

The chain links TRBV2 to TRBJ2-5, with 7 positions matching TRBD1. The length of the CDR3 is 13 residues. The germline CDR1 and CDR2 sequences are SNHLY and FYNNEI. V was pared by 7 bases and J by 2 bases, with 4 bases of the junction left unmatched. CDR3 coding DNA: TGTGCCAGCACGAGGGGGCTGCAAGAGACCCAGTACTTC. Protein product: CASTRGLQETQYF.

On this clone: Other nucleotide sequences from this sample produce the same CDR3. The chain combines TRBV4-3 with TRBJ1-4; no firm D call. Germline V gene sequence: CDR1 LGHNA, CDR2 YSLEER. Trimming stripped 0 bases from V and 1 base from J, with 3 bases between. The CDR3 contains 14 residues. The CDR3 DNA follows: TGCGCCAGCAGCCAAGACAGAACTAATGAAAAACTGTTTTTT. It specifies CASSQDRTNEKLFF.

This rearrangement joins TRBV28 to TRBJ2-7; TRBD1 is a possible D gene (5 bases). Trimming removed 3 bases from V and 0 bases from J, with 12 bases in between. The CDR3 is made up of 15 amino acids. Germline V gene data show CDR1 as MDHEN and CDR2 as SYDVKM. In DNA form, the CDR3 reads TGTGCCAGCAGTTTCGACAGTGTCAGCTCCTACGAGCAGTACTTC. The encoded protein is CASSFDSVSSYEQYF.

The chain combines TRBV5-1 with TRBJ2-3; 13 bases align to TRBD2. Germline V gives CDR1 SGHRS, CDR2 YFSETQ. CDR3 length equals 16 residues. J gave up 4 bases and V 0 bases, and 2 bases lay outside the gene matches. CDR3 loop: CASSLGTSGSSDTQYF. CDR3 bases: TGCGCCAGCAGCTTGGGGACTAGCGGGAGCTCAGATACGCAGTATTTT. Based on the CDR3 plus reference TRBV5-1 and TRBJ2-3, the full variable domain is KAGVTQTPRYLIKTRGQQVTLSCSPISGHRSVSWYQQTPGQGLQFLFEYFSETQRNKGNFPGRFSGRQFSNSRSEMNVSTLELGDSALYLCASSLGTSGSSDTQYFGPGTRLTVL.

The rearrangement joins TRBV19 to TRBJ2-6, with D possibly TRBD2 on 6 matching bases. The germline V and J ends were trimmed by 5 bases and 2 bases, with 13 bases remaining between them. The germline V gene has CDR1 LNHDA and CDR2 SQIVND (reference sequence). This CDR3 has 16 amino acids. The CDR3 reads CASSGEPGAGANVLTF. In nucleotides, the CDR3 is TGTGCCAGTAGTGGAGAACCGGGAGCTGGGGCCAACGTCCTGACTTTC.

The chain joins TRBV6-5 to TRBJ2-1; D may be TRBD2 (5 bases). The germline V and J ends were trimmed by 5 bases and 4 bases, with 12 bases remaining between them. From germline, CDR1 is MNHEY and CDR2 SVGAGI. The CDR3 totals 14 residues. The CDR3 DNA reads TGTGCCAGCAGTATACCGGGATATTACAATGAGCAGTTCTTC. Residues: CASSIPGYYNEQFF.

The rearrangement links TRBV6-5 to TRBJ2-1; perhaps TRBD1 as D (7 bases). CDR1 and CDR2 from the germline V gene are MNHEY and SVGAGI. V lost 6 bases and J lost 10, with 16 bases in between. The CDR3 runs 13 residues. CDR3 in amino acids: CASRITGEAEQFF. The CDR3, as DNA: TGTGCCAGCAGGATAACAGGGGAGGCGGAGCAGTTCTTC.